This T cell receptor beta chain stems from a study of cytomegalovirus exposure and HLA in healthy donors. PCR was performed using 60 Vbeta and 13 Jbeta primers. TCRdb's table, derived via immunoSEQ multiplex PCR, lists solely in-frame clones and lacks some. The sample contains 120,000 or so clones, about 71% of which appear only once. In regard to this clone: The antigen remains undetermined.

Study outcomes and limitations: TCR beta chain V- and J-gene trimming was linked, in a later analysis, to a missense variant in DCLRE1C.

Everyone who donated was a healthy bone marrow donor. Donors sampled were nominally healthy, though unrecorded immune exposures were likely. This TCR derives from a woman in her forties or fifties in good health and CMV-seronegative. The source material was PBMCs.

CDR3 residues: CASSPGTGGYTGELFF. The CDR3, as DNA: TGTGCCAGCAGCCCAGGGACAGGAGGGTACACCGGGGAGCTGTTTTTT. The chain uses TRBV11-1 and TRBJ2-2; 8 bases match TRBD1. The CDR3 runs to 16 residues. J lost 3 bases, V lost 5 bases, and 8 bases had no gene match. Per germline, CDR1 SGHAT and CDR2 FQDESV (reference sequence). The full variable domain, its missing parts supplied by reference TRBV11-1 and TRBJ2-2, is EAEVAQSPRYKITEKSQAVAFWCDPISGHATLYWYRQILGQGPELLVQFQDESVVDDSQLPKDRFSAERLKGVDSTLKIQPAELGDSAMYLCASSPGTGGYTGELFFGEGSRLTVL.